Listed below are T cell receptor beta chains from one sample, sequenced in a study of T cells after yellow fever vaccination. TCRdb re-analysed the 5' RACE reads in MiXCR, keeping a single row per CDR3 protein. The sample yields 250,000 to 300,000 distinct CDR3 sequences, about an eighth seen once. Sequenced here: CD4+ T cells sorted from PBMCs, sampled 45 days after the yellow fever booster vaccination. These receptor sequences come from a man aged 25-45 years who received the YFV17D yellow fever vaccine. Each CDR3 is given with its conserved first and last residue. Size is stated for part of the rows, as once, few or many counts, or as a class when the clone is expanded.

j_call v_call clone_size cdr3_aa
TRBJ2-5 TRBV4-3 - CASSQQSTGLETQYF
TRBJ2-1 TRBV3-1 - CASSRSGPYNEQFF
TRBJ1-1 TRBV9 - CASSADNRGLPATEAFF
TRBJ2-2 TRBV5-6 - CASSLSGLVPGTGELFF
TRBJ2-1 TRBV7-9 - CASSLNYGGEQFF
TRBJ1-5 TRBV7-2 few CASSLNVGRGNQPQHF
TRBJ2-2 TRBV7-3 - CTISFQSGGAAITGELFF
TRBJ2-7 TRBV10-3 - CAISGSSGTHEQYF
TRBJ2-2 TRBV10-1 many CASSPAGGTGELFF
TRBJ2-5 TRBV18 - CASSRTLQETQYF
TRBJ1-5 TRBV20-1 - CSASPQTNSNQPQHF